Sequencing of this T cell receptor beta chain was carried out in a study of Graves' ophthalmopathy and Graves' hyperthyroidism. As for the study in general: Peripheral blood was collected at initial diagnosis, before any treatment.

CDR1 is SGDLS, CDR2 YYNGEE, per germline. Trimming took off 0 bases at V and 2 bases at J, with 10 bases between the two ends. This CDR3 spans 15 amino acids. Amplified material comprised TCR beta CDR3 regions derived from RNA transcripts. HTBI-primed first-round RT-PCR preceded second-round multiplex PCR. Via MiXCR, TCRdb re-called the multiplex PCR reads, giving one row per CDR3 protein. This table has roughly 400,000 distinct CDR3 sequences, 15% appearing once. Ophthalmopathy absent within 18 months of follow-up marked hyperthyroidism as stable. Certain patients were not enrolled. These were patients with other autoimmune diseases, uncontrolled infections, pregnancy or lactation.

Material for sequencing was peripheral blood. The chain links TRBV9 to TRBJ2-3, with D unclear. The sequence was collected from a woman between 18 and 29 years old with stable Graves' hyperthyroidism. The CDR3 DNA reads TGTGCCAGCAGCGTAGACTCATTCCCCACAGATACGCAGTATTTT. This translates into CASSVDSFPTDTQYF. The entire variable domain, with the rest obtained from reference TRBV9 and TRBJ2-3, is as follows: DSGVTQTPKHLITATGQRVTLRCSPRSGDLSVYWYQQSLDQGLQFLIQYYNGEERAKGNILERFSAQQFPDLHSELNLSSLELGDSALYFCASSVDSFPTDTQYFGPGTRLTVL.